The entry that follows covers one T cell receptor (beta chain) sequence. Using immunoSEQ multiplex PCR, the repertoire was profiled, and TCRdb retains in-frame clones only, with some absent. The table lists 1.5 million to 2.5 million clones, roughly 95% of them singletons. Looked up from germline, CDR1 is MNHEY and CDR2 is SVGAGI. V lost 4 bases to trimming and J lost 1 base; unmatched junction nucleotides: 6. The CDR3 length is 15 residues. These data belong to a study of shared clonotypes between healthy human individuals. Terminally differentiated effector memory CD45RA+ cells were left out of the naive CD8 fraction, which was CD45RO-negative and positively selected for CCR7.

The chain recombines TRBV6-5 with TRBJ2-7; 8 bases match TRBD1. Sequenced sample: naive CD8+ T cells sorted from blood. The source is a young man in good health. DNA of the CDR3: TGTGCCAGCAGTTCCTCGACAGGGGTTTCCTACGAGCAGTACTTC. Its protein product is CASSSSTGVSYEQYF.